This T cell receptor beta chain comes out of a study of blood T cell repertoires in COVID-19. This clone was recorded a few times. Germline-derived CDR1 and CDR2 are LGHNA and YNFKEQ. The CDR3 totals 21 residues. V was pared by 4 bases and J by 0 bases, with 21 bases of the junction left unmatched. Sequenced by immunoSEQ multiplex PCR; TCRdb stores in-frame clones only, minus some. Of 150,000 to 200,000 clones in the sample, approximately 87% were seen once. The sequencing sample was made of peripheral blood. The TCR sequence derives from a woman aged 18 to 35 who had recovered from COVID-19. This chain connects TRBV4-2 to TRBJ2-1, with 7 bases fitting TRBD1. CDR3 in amino acids: CASSLPHRGFHVYSSYNEQFF. The CDR3 region has the DNA TGTGCCAGCAGCCTGCCGCACAGGGGCTTCCACGTCTATAGCTCCTACAATGAGCAGTTCTTC.